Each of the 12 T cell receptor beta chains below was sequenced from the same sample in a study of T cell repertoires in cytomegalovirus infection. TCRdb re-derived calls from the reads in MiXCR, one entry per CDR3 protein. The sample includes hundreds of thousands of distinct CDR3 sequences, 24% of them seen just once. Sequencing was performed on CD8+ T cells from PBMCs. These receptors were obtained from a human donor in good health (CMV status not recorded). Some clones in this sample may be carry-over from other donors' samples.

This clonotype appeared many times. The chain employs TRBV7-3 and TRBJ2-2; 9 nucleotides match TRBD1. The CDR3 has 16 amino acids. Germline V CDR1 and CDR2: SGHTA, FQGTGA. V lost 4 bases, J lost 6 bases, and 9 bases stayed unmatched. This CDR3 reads CASSSYGTGRSGELFF. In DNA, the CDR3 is TGTGCCAGCAGCTCCTATGGGACAGGGAGATCCGGGGAGCTGTTTTTT.

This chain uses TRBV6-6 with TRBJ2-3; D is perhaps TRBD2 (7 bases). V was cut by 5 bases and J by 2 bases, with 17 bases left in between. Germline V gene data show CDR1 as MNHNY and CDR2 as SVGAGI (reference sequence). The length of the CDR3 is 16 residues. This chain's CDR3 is CASSNLRGGTTDTQYF. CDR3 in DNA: TGTGCCAGCAGTAACCTGCGCGGGGGCACCACAGATACGCAGTATTTT.

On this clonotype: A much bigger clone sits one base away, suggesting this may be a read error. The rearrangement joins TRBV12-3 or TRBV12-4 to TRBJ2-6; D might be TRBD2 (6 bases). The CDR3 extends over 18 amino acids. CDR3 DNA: TGTGCCAGCAGTTTATTTAGCGGAGGTAACTCTGGGACCAACGTCCTGACTTTC. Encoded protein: CASSLFSGGNSGTNVLTF.

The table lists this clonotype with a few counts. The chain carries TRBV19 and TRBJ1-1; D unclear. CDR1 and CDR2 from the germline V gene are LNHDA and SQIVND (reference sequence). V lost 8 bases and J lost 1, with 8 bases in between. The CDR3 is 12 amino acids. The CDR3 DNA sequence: TGTGCCAGTGGACGGAGGAACACTGAAGCTTTCTTT. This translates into CASGRRNTEAFF.

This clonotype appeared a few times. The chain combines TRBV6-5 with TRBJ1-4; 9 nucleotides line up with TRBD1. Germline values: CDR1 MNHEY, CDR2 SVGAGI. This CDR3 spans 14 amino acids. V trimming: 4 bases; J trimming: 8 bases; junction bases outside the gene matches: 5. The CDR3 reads CASSSGQGVEKLFF. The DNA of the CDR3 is TGTGCCAGCAGTTCGGGACAGGGAGTCGAAAAACTGTTTTTT.

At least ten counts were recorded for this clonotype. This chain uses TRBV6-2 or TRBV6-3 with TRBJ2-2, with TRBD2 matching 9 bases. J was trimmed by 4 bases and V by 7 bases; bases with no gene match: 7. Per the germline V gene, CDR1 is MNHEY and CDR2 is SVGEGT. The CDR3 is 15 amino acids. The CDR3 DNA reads TGTGCCAGCATCCAGTCGCGGGGGGGCACCGGGGAGCTGTTTTTT. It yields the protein CASIQSRGGTGELFF.

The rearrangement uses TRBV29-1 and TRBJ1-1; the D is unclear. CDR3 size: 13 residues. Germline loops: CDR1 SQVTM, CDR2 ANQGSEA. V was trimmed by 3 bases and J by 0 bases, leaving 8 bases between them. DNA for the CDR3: TGCAGCGTTGAGGACGCCATGAACACTGAAGCTTTCTTT. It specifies CSVEDAMNTEAFF. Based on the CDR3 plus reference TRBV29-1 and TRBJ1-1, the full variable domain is SAVISQKPSRDICQRGTSLTIQCQVDSQVTMMFWYRQQPGQSLTLIATANQGSEATYESGFVIDKFPISRPNLTFSTLTVSNMSPEDSSIYLCSVEDAMNTEAFFGQGTRLTVV.

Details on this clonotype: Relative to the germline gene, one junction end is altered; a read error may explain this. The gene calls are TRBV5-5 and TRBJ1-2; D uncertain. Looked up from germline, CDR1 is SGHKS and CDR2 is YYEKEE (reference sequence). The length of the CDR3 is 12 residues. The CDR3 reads CSSSFLDPGYTF. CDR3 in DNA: TGTTCCAGCAGCTTTCTGGACCCTGGCTACACCTTC.

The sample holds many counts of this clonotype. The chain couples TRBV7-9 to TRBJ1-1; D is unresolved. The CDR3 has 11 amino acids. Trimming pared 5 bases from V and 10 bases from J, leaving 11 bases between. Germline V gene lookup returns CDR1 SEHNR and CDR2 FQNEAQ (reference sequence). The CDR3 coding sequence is TGTGCCAGCAGCGACCCGACGCGAGCTTTCTTT. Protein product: CASSDPTRAFF.

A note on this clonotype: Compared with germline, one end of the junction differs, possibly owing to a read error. In DNA, the CDR3 is TGTGCCAGCAGAAAGGGACAGAGCTCCCACAATGAGCAGTTCTTC. The encoded protein is CASRKGQSSHNEQFF. The chain links TRBV28 to TRBJ2-1, with 7 nucleotides matching TRBD1. CDR3 length: 15 residues. Germline V CDR1 and CDR2: MDHEN, SYDVKM.

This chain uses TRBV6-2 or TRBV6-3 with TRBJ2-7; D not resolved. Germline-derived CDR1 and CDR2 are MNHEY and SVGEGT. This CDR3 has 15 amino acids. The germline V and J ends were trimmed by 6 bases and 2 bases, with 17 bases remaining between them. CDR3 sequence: CASSPPPVSPYEQYV. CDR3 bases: TGTGCCAGCAGCCCCCCGCCGGTCAGTCCCTACGAGCAGTACGTC.

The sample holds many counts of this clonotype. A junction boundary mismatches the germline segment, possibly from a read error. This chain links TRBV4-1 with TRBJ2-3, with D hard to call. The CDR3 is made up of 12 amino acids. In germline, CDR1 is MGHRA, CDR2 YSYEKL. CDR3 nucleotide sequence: TGTGCCAGCAGCTTAATAGGAGATACGCAGTATTTT. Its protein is CASSLIGDTQYF.